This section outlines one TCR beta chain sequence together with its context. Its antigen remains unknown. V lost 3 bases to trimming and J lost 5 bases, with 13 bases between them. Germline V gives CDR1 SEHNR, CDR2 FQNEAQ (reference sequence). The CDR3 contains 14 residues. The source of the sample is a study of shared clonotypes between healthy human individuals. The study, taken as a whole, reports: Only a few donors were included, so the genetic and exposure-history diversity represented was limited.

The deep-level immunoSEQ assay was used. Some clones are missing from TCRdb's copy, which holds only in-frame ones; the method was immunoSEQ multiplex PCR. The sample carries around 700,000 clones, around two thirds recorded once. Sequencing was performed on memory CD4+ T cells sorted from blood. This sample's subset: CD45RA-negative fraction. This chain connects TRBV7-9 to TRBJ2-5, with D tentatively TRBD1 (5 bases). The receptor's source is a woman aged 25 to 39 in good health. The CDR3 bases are TGTGCCAGCAGCTTGTCAGGGTTGGTCGAGACCCAGTACTTC. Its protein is CASSLSGLVETQYF.